These 31 T cell receptor beta chains were all obtained from the same sample, sequenced in a study of vaccination effects on CD4 cells after COVID-19. Pools of viral peptides were used by the ViraFEST assay to expand antigen-specific CD4+ T cells ahead of sequencing. Culture proceeded for 9 to 11 days, and CD4+ T cells were then isolated. These TCRs are of unknown antigen specificity. Assay used: immunoSEQ multiplex PCR; TCRdb lists only in-frame clones, some missing. The sample records under 85,000 clones, around 70% being singletons. The specimen comprised CD4+ T cells from PBMCs cultured with HCoV-229E spike peptides, sampled before COVID-19 vaccination. The receptors originated from a human donor who received a COVID-19 vaccine.

This rearrangement joins TRBV11-2 to TRBJ2-7; D might be TRBD1 or TRBD2, each matching 5 bases. The V end lost 5 bases, the J end lost 2 bases, and 13 bases lay between the germline ends. Germline CDR1 reads SGHAT; CDR2 reads FQNNGV. The CDR3 extends over 14 amino acids. In nucleotides, the CDR3 is TGTGCCAGCAGCACCCGAAGGGGACCCTACGAGCAGTACGTC. This codes for CASSTRRGPYEQYV.

The chain links TRBV6-5 to TRBJ1-3; D remains ambiguous. This CDR3 contains 13 residues. The germline gives CDR1 MNHEY, CDR2 SVGAGI. V was trimmed by 6 bases and J by 0 bases, leaving 6 bases between them. The CDR3 DNA is TGTGCCAGCAGGCTGTCCTCTGGAAACACCATATATTTT. It yields the protein CASRLSSGNTIYF.

The CDR3 DNA is TGTGCCAGCAGTTACTCTGGACAGGTCCAGCCCCAGCATTTT. Translated, it gives CASSYSGQVQPQHF. V and J are TRBV6-2 or TRBV6-3 and TRBJ1-5; 7 bases fit TRBD1. Germline V CDR1 and CDR2: MNHEY, SVGEGT. The CDR3 has 14 amino acids. V was pared by 0 bases and J by 7 bases, with 3 bases of the junction left unmatched.

V gene TRBV3-1 (or the pseudogene TRBV3-2) combines with J gene TRBJ2-3; weak D call: TRBD2 (5 bases). V lost 8 bases and J 4 bases, leaving 10 bases between the germline ends. CDR3 size: 12 residues. CDR1 LGHDT and CDR2 YNNKEL come from the germline V gene (reference sequence). The CDR3, as DNA: TGTGCCAGCGGAAGAGGGTCAGATACGCAGTATTTT. Translating it yields CASGRGSDTQYF.

The CDR3 sequence is CASSLGGLAGGSSTDTQYF. As DNA, the CDR3 is TGTGCCAGCAGTCTAGGGGGACTAGCGGGGGGATCTAGCACAGATACGCAGTATTTT. The chain has TRBV6-6 and TRBJ2-3; 15 bases are shared with TRBD2. Trimming removed 5 bases from V and 0 bases from J; junction bases left unmatched: 9. Germline CDR1 MNHNY, CDR2 SVGAGI (reference sequence). The length of the CDR3 is 19 residues.

The V gene is TRBV7-3, the J gene TRBJ2-3; D is unclear. Germline values: CDR1 SGHTA, CDR2 FQGTGA. CDR3 size: 13 residues. Trimming stripped 5 bases from V and 2 bases from J, with 8 bases between. The CDR3 is CASSEGSTDTQYF. CDR3 DNA sequence: TGTGCCAGCAGCGAAGGGTCCACAGATACGCAGTATTTT.

The chain is built from TRBV21-1 and TRBJ1-4; the table's D call TRBD1 went unverified against the DNA. TRBV21-1 is a known pseudogene. The CDR3 runs to 15 residues. CDR3 region: CASSTRQGAIEKLFF. CDR3 nucleotide sequence: TGTGCCAGCAGCACCCGACAGGGTGCGATTGAAAAACTGTTTTTT.

The chain couples TRBV4-1 to TRBJ1-4; weak D call: TRBD1 (5 bases). Germline V gene lookup returns CDR1 MGHRA and CDR2 YSYEKL. V lost 1 base, J lost 4 bases, and 13 bases lay in between. The CDR3 sequence is 16 residues long. In DNA form, the CDR3 reads TGCGCCAGCAGCCAAGGCCAGCCGGGGGTTAATGAAAAACTGTTTTTT. Its protein product is CASSQGQPGVNEKLFF.

This rearrangement joins TRBV15 to TRBJ1-5; D call uncertain. The V and J ends lost 1 base and 0 bases respectively, with 10 bases between them. The V gene's germline CDR1 is LNHNV and CDR2 YYDKDF (reference sequence). This CDR3 comprises 16 residues. The CDR3 region has the DNA TGTGCCACCAGCAGAGGGCAGGATCGTAGCAATCAGCCCCAGCATTTT. Residues: CATSRGQDRSNQPQHF.

V gene TRBV19 combines with J gene TRBJ1-5; 9 nucleotides line up with TRBD1. Unmatched junction bases numbered 9, after V lost 5 bases and J lost 7 bases. Per germline, CDR1 LNHDA and CDR2 SQIVND (reference sequence). This CDR3 is built from 15 residues. The DNA of the CDR3 is TGTGCCAGTAGTTACAAGGACAGGGGTGACCAGCCCCAGCATTTT. Translated, it gives CASSYKDRGDQPQHF.

The chain links TRBV30 to TRBJ2-3; D not resolved. This CDR3 is built from 16 residues. Deletions cut 5 bases from V and 4 bases from J, with 22 bases between. Germline CDR1 reads GTSNPN; CDR2 reads SVGIG (reference sequence). Here the CDR3 reads CAWGLGLVVASDTQYF. The CDR3 DNA follows: TGTGCCTGGGGTTTGGGTCTTGTCGTGGCTTCAGATACGCAGTATTTT.

The chain carries TRBV9 and TRBJ2-1; 7 nucleotides agree with TRBD1. The germline CDR1 and CDR2 sequences are SGDLS and YYNGEE. The ends lost 0 bases at V and 2 bases at J; junction bases unmatched: 2. CDR3 length: 15 amino acids. The CDR3 DNA sequence: TGTGCCAGCAGCGTAGAAGGGGGCCCCTACAATGAGCAGTTCTTC. Protein: CASSVEGGPYNEQFF.

The V and J genes are TRBV5-6 and TRBJ1-3, with D hard to call. V was clipped by 4 bases and J by 0 bases, with 5 bases between them. CDR3 length: 13 residues. Germline V CDR1 and CDR2: SGHDT, YYEEEE. In DNA, the CDR3 is TGTGCCAGCAGCCTGTTCTCTGGAAACACCATATATTTT. It codes for CASSLFSGNTIYF.

This clone was seen once. The rearrangement links TRBV4-1 to TRBJ2-5, with 15 bases matching TRBD2. The germline V gene has CDR1 MGHRA and CDR2 YSYEKL. The CDR3 sequence is 18 residues long. After removal of 5 bases from V and 1 base from J, the junction contained 8 bases not matched to a gene. The CDR3 loop reads CASSSRTSGGAVQETQYF. Here the CDR3 DNA reads TGCGCCAGCAGCTCCCGGACTAGCGGGGGGGCCGTCCAAGAGACCCAGTACTTC.

The count of this clone is one. The chain has TRBV2 and TRBJ1-4, with D tentatively TRBD1 (5 bases). Between the trimmed V and J ends, which lost 8 bases and 13 bases, there was a span of 23 bases. CDR1 and CDR2 from the germline V gene are SNHLY and FYNNEI. This CDR3 comprises 14 residues. The CDR3, as DNA: TGTGCCAGCCCAGCAGGACAAGCCAATTCGGTACTGTTTTTT. Translation gives CASPAGQANSVLFF.

This clone occurred once. The chain's CDR3 is CASSQVGLANTGELFF. CDR3 nucleotides: TGTGCCAGCAGCCAAGTTGGCCTCGCGAACACCGGGGAGCTGTTTTTT. The chain joins TRBV4-2 to TRBJ2-2, with no clear D. Trimming cost V 1 base and J 0 bases, with 9 bases left between them. The CDR3 runs 16 residues. Germline V gene data show CDR1 as LGHNA and CDR2 as YNFKEQ.

V and J are TRBV10-3 and TRBJ1-5; TRBD1 aligns across 7 bases. The germline CDR1 and CDR2 sequences are ENHRY and SYGVKD. The CDR3 contains 16 residues. The trim removed 6 bases at V and 0 bases at J, leaving 8 bases unmatched. The CDR3: CAISKQGLNSNQPQHF. CDR3 nucleotide sequence: TGTGCCATCAGCAAACAGGGGCTCAATAGCAATCAGCCCCAGCATTTT.

This clone has just a few counts. The chain combines TRBV7-3 with TRBJ2-2; D not resolved. Germline CDR1 and CDR2: SGHTA and FQGTGA. Trimming stripped 6 bases from V and 0 bases from J, with 11 bases between. The CDR3 spans 15 residues. The CDR3 here is CASRGDPANTGELFF. As DNA, the CDR3 is TGTGCCAGCAGGGGTGACCCAGCGAACACCGGGGAGCTGTTTTTT.

The chain links TRBV4-1 to TRBJ1-5; 8 positions match TRBD1. The germline V gene encodes CDR1 MGHRA and CDR2 YSYEKL. Trimming took 4 bases from V and 7 from J; bases not matched to a gene: 6. This CDR3 comprises 14 residues. The CDR3 loop is CASSPGQGDQPQHF. The CDR3 bases are TGCGCCAGCAGCCCTGGACAGGGAGACCAGCCCCAGCATTTT.

About this clone itself: Compared with germline, one end of the junction differs, possibly owing to a read error. The rearrangement links TRBV4-3 to TRBJ1-1; D remains ambiguous. The CDR3 runs 16 residues. Germline V gene data show CDR1 as LGHNA and CDR2 as YSLEER. The CDR3 spells CASSQVRRSMNTEAFF. CDR3 nucleotides: TGCGCCAGCAGTCAAGTTCGACGTAGCATGAACACTGAAGCTTTCTTT.

This chain uses TRBV30 with TRBJ1-1; D is perhaps TRBD1 (6 bases). Trimming left V 0 bases short and J 11 bases short, with 16 bases between. The CDR3 length is 13 residues. Germline values: CDR1 GTSNPN, CDR2 SVGIG (reference sequence). The CDR3 spells CAWSVGRVGAAFF. In DNA, the CDR3 is TGTGCCTGGAGTGTAGGCAGGGTGGGGGCGGCTTTCTTT.

This sequence joins TRBV19 and TRBJ1-1; D unclear. The CDR3 spans 13 residues. V lost 7 bases and J lost 4, with 13 bases in between. Germline V gene data show CDR1 as LNHDA and CDR2 as SQIVND (reference sequence). Here the CDR3 reads CASTYTRTTEAFF. CDR3 nucleotide sequence: TGTGCCAGTACCTATACCAGGACCACTGAAGCTTTCTTT.

The chain combines TRBV10-2 with TRBJ2-2; 8 bases agree with TRBD2. The CDR3 has 15 amino acids. J gave up 0 bases and V 7 bases, and 4 bases lay outside the gene matches. CDR1 is WSHSY, CDR2 SAAADI, per germline. CDR3 amino acids: CASTPGLANTGELFF. The CDR3 DNA is TGCGCCAGCACTCCGGGACTAGCGAACACCGGGGAGCTGTTTTTT.

The rearrangement joins TRBV5-1 to TRBJ1-1; D possibly corresponds to TRBD1 (5 bases). V lost 4 bases to trimming and J lost 5 bases, with 12 bases between them. Per germline, CDR1 SGHRS and CDR2 YFSETQ. This CDR3 comprises 13 residues. CDR3 sequence: CASSRDRRTEAFF. DNA of the CDR3: TGCGCCAGCAGCCGGGACCGGCGGACTGAAGCTTTCTTT.

This clone was seen a handful of times. The rearrangement links TRBV7-2 to TRBJ1-5; 9 bases align to TRBD1. This CDR3 is built from 16 residues. Losses at the gene ends were 6 bases for V and 6 bases for J; bases not matched to a gene: 12. Germline V gene sequence: CDR1 SGHTA, CDR2 FQGNSA. The CDR3 coding sequence is TGTGCCAGCAGTCACCGGACAGGGGACAATAGTCAGCCCCAGCATTTT. Translated: CASSHRTGDNSQPQHF.

The chain uses TRBV5-1 and TRBJ1-1; no clear D gene. With 1 base removed from V and 0 bases from J, the gap between germline ends came to 4 bases. From germline, CDR1 is SGHRS and CDR2 YFSETQ. This CDR3 is 13 amino acids long. The CDR3 protein is CASSLQLNTEAFF. CDR3 DNA: TGCGCCAGCAGCTTGCAACTGAACACTGAAGCTTTCTTT. Full variable domain (rest looked up from reference TRBV5-1 and TRBJ1-1): KAGVTQTPRYLIKTRGQQVTLSCSPISGHRSVSWYQQTPGQGLQFLFEYFSETQRNKGNFPGRFSGRQFSNSRSEMNVSTLELGDSALYLCASSLQLNTEAFFGQGTRLTVV.

The rearrangement joins TRBV19 to TRBJ1-2; a weak D match, TRBD1 (5 bases). V gave up 4 bases and J gave up 0 bases, with 12 bases separating them. The CDR3 runs 15 residues. Germline V CDR1 and CDR2: LNHDA, SQIVND (reference sequence). The CDR3 bases are TGTGCCAGTAGTACCCGAGGGGCCACTAACTATGGCTACACCTTC. Its translation: CASSTRGATNYGYTF.

The chain uses TRBV6-5 and TRBJ2-1; 7 nucleotides line up with TRBD2. CDR1 MNHEY and CDR2 SVGAGI come from the germline V gene. The CDR3 extends over 15 amino acids. J gave up 9 bases and V 0 bases, and 8 bases lay outside the gene matches. CDR3 nucleotides: TGTGCCAGCAGTTACTCAGGACTAGTAAGCGTTGAGCAGTTCTTC. It translates to CASSYSGLVSVEQFF.

The V gene is TRBV2, the J gene TRBJ1-1; D uncertain. V dropped 6 bases and J dropped 3 bases, with 14 bases sitting between them. Germline CDR1 reads SNHLY; CDR2 reads FYNNEI. This CDR3 is 14 amino acids long. The CDR3 protein is CASSPVGGYTEAFF. CDR3 nucleotides: TGTGCCAGCAGCCCGGTTGGAGGGTACACTGAAGCTTTCTTT.

The chain employs TRBV25-1 and TRBJ1-4; D is ambiguous. This CDR3 has 12 amino acids. The germline V gene has CDR1 MGHDK and CDR2 SYGVNS. Between the trimmed V and J ends, which lost 3 bases and 7 bases, there was a span of 6 bases. This CDR3 is CASSDTVEKLFF. The CDR3 DNA reads as TGTGCCAGCAGTGACACGGTTGAAAAACTGTTTTTT.

V gene TRBV13 combines with J gene TRBJ2-6, with D tentatively TRBD1 (6 bases). Deletions cut 5 bases from V and 4 bases from J, with 12 bases between. The CDR3 length is 15 residues. Germline CDR1 PRHDT, CDR2 FYEKMQ (reference sequence). The CDR3 sequence: CASSTRGLGANVLTF. The CDR3 DNA follows: TGTGCCAGCAGCACCAGGGGTTTAGGGGCCAACGTCCTGACTTTC.